What follows are 8 T cell receptor beta chains derived from one specimen sequenced in a study of T cells in localized non-small cell lung cancer. TCRdb's copy holds only in-frame clones and misses some; the assay was immunoSEQ multiplex PCR. The sample lists about 33,000 clones; 85% to 90% were seen once. Sequencing was performed on peripheral blood, taken before any cancer treatment. The receptor source for this set is a man aged 35 to 69 with stage I lung adenocarcinoma.

The chain recombines TRBV18 with TRBJ1-1, with 8 positions matching TRBD1. The junction had 1 base not matched to a gene; V was cut back by 2 bases and J by 8 bases. Germline V gene sequence: CDR1 KGHSH, CDR2 LQKENI. CDR3 length: 12 residues. The CDR3 reads CASSPGQGEAFF. CDR3 nucleotides: TGTGCCAGCTCACCAGGACAGGGCGAAGCTTTCTTT.

The rearrangement uses TRBV5-1 and TRBJ2-2, with a weak D call TRBD2 (6 bases). V lost 0 bases and J 7 bases, leaving 10 bases between the germline ends. The CDR3 is 14 residues long. Germline CDR1 is SGHRS and CDR2 is YFSETQ. The CDR3 DNA is TGCGCCAGCAGCTTGGAGGGAGGAAGCGGGGAGCTGTTTTTT. This gives the protein CASSLEGGSGELFF.

V is TRBV15 and J is TRBJ1-1; unclear D gene. The CDR3 runs 12 residues. V lost 4 bases and J lost 11, with 14 bases in between. Germline V gives CDR1 LNHNV, CDR2 YYDKDF (reference sequence). The CDR3 spells CATSMERTGAFF. Here the CDR3 DNA reads TGTGCCACCAGCATGGAGAGGACTGGGGCTTTCTTT.

This clone was observed once. V gene TRBV6-5 combines with J gene TRBJ2-7; no clear D gene. The ends were cut back, 8 bases at V and 1 base at J, with 3 bases in the middle. There are 10 residues in the CDR3. CDR1 MNHEY and CDR2 SVGAGI come from the germline V gene. CDR3 sequence reads: CASGSYEQYF. The CDR3 DNA sequence: TGTGCCAGCGGGTCCTACGAGCAGTACTTC.

Only a few counts were recorded for this clone. The CDR3 spells CASSQLRPPGGSAFF. In nucleotides, the CDR3 is TGTGCCAGCAGCCAATTACGACCCCCCGGGGGTTCCGCTTTCTTT. The gene calls are TRBV16 and TRBJ1-1, with a weak D call TRBD1 (5 bases). The V gene lost 1 base and the J gene lost 11 bases, with 20 bases spanning the gap. CDR3 length equals 15 residues. Germline CDR1 reads KGHSY; CDR2 reads FQNENV.

The J gene is TRBJ2-7, the V gene TRBV12-5; 7 bases fit TRBD1. CDR1 is LGHNT, CDR2 FRNRAP, per germline. The CDR3 is 17 amino acids. V shed 5 bases, J shed 4 bases, and the junction held 17 bases outside the gene matches. In nucleotides, the CDR3 is TGTGCTAGTGGTCCCCTCCGACAGGGACCCTCGCTTTACGAGCAGTACTTC. This gives the protein CASGPLRQGPSLYEQYF.

The CDR3 here is CASTTGGTGNTIYF. The CDR3 DNA reads TGTGCCAGCACTACAGGGGGAACTGGAAACACCATATATTTT. The chain carries TRBV6-1 and TRBJ1-3; 8 nucleotides agree with TRBD1. This CDR3 has 14 residues. Germline CDR1 MNHNS, CDR2 SASEGT. The V segment lost 7 bases and the J segment 2 bases; nucleotides outside the gene matches: 4.

This chain links TRBV18 with TRBJ1-1; D gene unclear. Trimming left V 3 bases short and J 0 bases short, with 11 bases between. The CDR3 is made up of 15 amino acids. Germline CDR1 and CDR2: KGHSH and LQKENI. The CDR3 loop is CASSPGIPMNTEAFF. The CDR3 nucleotides read TGTGCCAGCTCACCGGGGATACCCATGAACACTGAAGCTTTCTTT.